These 28 T cell receptor beta chains share one sample of origin, sequenced in a study of blood T cell repertoires in COVID-19. Produced via immunoSEQ multiplex PCR; TCRdb's table is partial and in-frame only. Found here are approximately 210,000 clones, roughly 86% of them singletons; the top ten hold over 9.5%. Sequencing was done on a sample of peripheral blood. The receptors stem from a woman in her thirties or forties with acute or convalescent COVID-19.

The chain is built from TRBV4-3 and TRBJ2-1; 9 bases map to TRBD2. Germline V CDR1 and CDR2: LGHNA, YSLEER. With 0 bases clipped from V and 5 bases from J, the junction kept 11 bases outside the gene matches. The CDR3 loop spans 18 amino acids. Here the CDR3 DNA reads TGCGCCAGCAGCCAAGATCCGCCCGGGACTAGCCGAGACAATGAGCAGTTCTTC. This gives the protein CASSQDPPGTSRDNEQFF.

The chain has TRBV18 and TRBJ1-2; 10 nucleotides match TRBD1. Germline V gene sequence: CDR1 KGHSH, CDR2 LQKENI. The CDR3 consists of 18 residues. Trimming at V came to 2 bases and at J to 8 bases, leaving 17 bases not matched to a gene. The CDR3 nucleotides read TGTGCCAGCTCACCAACCGATACGAATACCGGGACAGGGGAAGGCTACACCTTC. Residues: CASSPTDTNTGTGEGYTF.

The V call is TRBV4-3, the J call TRBJ1-2; 9 bases align to TRBD1. Germline V gives CDR1 LGHNA, CDR2 YSLEER. The CDR3 is made up of 14 amino acids. The V gene end was trimmed by 3 bases and the J gene end by 4 bases; junction bases not matched to a gene: 3. This CDR3 reads CASSQATGGYGYTF. In DNA form, the CDR3 reads TGCGCCAGCAGCCAGGCGACAGGGGGCTATGGCTACACCTTC.

This clone was detected only a few times. The rearrangement uses TRBV5-4 and TRBJ2-7, with D maybe TRBD1 (6 bases). The ends were cut back, 0 bases at V and 6 bases at J, with 16 bases in the middle. Germline loops: CDR1 SGHNT, CDR2 YYREEE (reference sequence). The CDR3 loop spans 15 amino acids. The CDR3 coding sequence is TGTGCCAGCAGCTTGGCAGGGGATAAACTCGGCGAGCAGTACTTC. Its protein product is CASSLAGDKLGEQYF. The full variable domain, completed using reference TRBV5-4 and TRBJ2-7, is ETGVTQSPTHLIKTRGQQVTLRCSSQSGHNTVSWYQQALGQGPQFIFQYYREEENGRGNFPPRFSGLQFPNYSSELNVNALELDDSALYLCASSLAGDKLGEQYFGPGTRLTVT.

This chain uses TRBV19 with TRBJ2-3, with D perhaps matching TRBD1 (6 bases). Per germline, CDR1 LNHDA and CDR2 SQIVND (reference sequence). V was trimmed by 3 bases and J by 4 bases, leaving 11 bases between them. The CDR3 is made up of 14 amino acids. The CDR3 nucleotides read TGTGCCAGTAGTATGTTAGGGGGTGCAGATACGCAGTATTTT. Its translation: CASSMLGGADTQYF.

The chain has TRBV2 and TRBJ2-3, with TRBD1 as a possible D gene (6 bases). The CDR3 sequence is 15 residues long. Trimming left V 8 bases short and J 6 bases short, with 21 bases between. CDR1 and CDR2 from the germline V gene are SNHLY and FYNNEI. The DNA for the CDR3 is TGTGCCAGCGTTTCCTCAGGGGTTGTCGGGGATACGCAGTATTTT. This sequence encodes CASVSSGVVGDTQYF.

This clone was picked up a small number of times. The chain links TRBV6-5 to TRBJ2-2; 7 bases align to TRBD1. V shed 6 bases and J 6 bases; nucleotides not matched to a gene: 7. CDR1 is MNHEY, CDR2 SVGAGI, per germline. This CDR3 has 14 amino acids. For the CDR3, the DNA is TGTGCCAGCAGCCAGACAGGGTGGGCCGGGGAGCTGTTTTTT. It codes for CASSQTGWAGELFF.

The V and J genes are TRBV6-5 and TRBJ1-1; 9 bases are shared with TRBD1. This CDR3 contains 15 residues. V was clipped by 2 bases and J by 5 bases; unmatched bases: 6. Germline CDR1 is MNHEY and CDR2 is SVGAGI. The CDR3 region is CASSYTTGGWTEAFF. The CDR3 bases are TGTGCCAGCAGTTACACTACAGGGGGCTGGACTGAAGCTTTCTTT.

The chain joins TRBV5-8 to TRBJ2-1; 7 nucleotides agree with TRBD2. This CDR3 has 15 residues. Germline V gene lookup returns CDR1 SGHTS and CDR2 YDEGEE. The junction had 11 bases not matched to a gene; V was cut back by 3 bases and J by 8 bases. The CDR3, as DNA: TGTGCCAGCAGCTACGGGGCGGGAGTTGGGGATGAGCAGTTCTTC. Amino acids: CASSYGAGVGDEQFF.

This chain joins TRBV30 and TRBJ2-7; a possible D gene is TRBD1 (5 bases). Trimming pared 3 bases from V and 3 bases from J, leaving 9 bases between. The CDR3 consists of 12 residues. Germline V lookup: CDR1 GTSNPN, CDR2 SVGIG (reference sequence). The CDR3 region is CAWSIDSYEQYF. In DNA, the CDR3 is TGTGCCTGGAGCATCGACAGCTACGAGCAGTACTTC.

The V gene is TRBV11-2, the J gene TRBJ1-1, with TRBD1 matching over 9 bases. The germline gives CDR1 SGHAT, CDR2 FQNNGV. V was pared by 5 bases and J by 1 base, with 2 bases of the junction left unmatched. This CDR3 is built from 14 residues. Here the CDR3 reads CASSTGQGNTEAFF. DNA for the CDR3: TGTGCCAGCAGCACGGGACAGGGGAACACTGAAGCTTTCTTT.

The V and J genes are TRBV7-6 and TRBJ2-2; perhaps TRBD1 as D (5 bases). Trimming took off 8 bases at V and 0 bases at J, with 31 bases between the two ends. Germline V lookup: CDR1 SGHVS, CDR2 FNYEAQ. The CDR3 has 21 residues. The CDR3 DNA is TGTGCCAGCTCTCACCCCGGCCCAACATCTTCAGGGATTGCGAACACCGGGGAGCTGTTTTTT. Translated, it gives CASSHPGPTSSGIANTGELFF.

This clone was found a few times. J is TRBJ1-2 and V is TRBV12-5, with D maybe TRBD1 (5 bases). This CDR3 comprises 14 residues. The germline V and J ends were trimmed by 6 bases and 5 bases, with 16 bases remaining between them. CDR1 and CDR2 (germline): LGHNT, FRNRAP. In nucleotides, the CDR3 is TGTGCTAGTGGCCTGGCAGGGTTTAGGTATGGCTACACCTTC. It encodes CASGLAGFRYGYTF.

The chain recombines TRBV28 with TRBJ1-5; unclear D gene. V was shortened by 6 bases and J by 4 bases, with 7 bases between the two germline ends. The CDR3 is made up of 12 amino acids. Per the germline V gene, CDR1 is MDHEN and CDR2 is SYDVKM. Here the CDR3 reads CASRAGNQPQHF. CDR3 bases: TGTGCCAGCAGGGCGGGAAATCAGCCCCAGCATTTT. The variable domain in full, with the rest retrieved from reference TRBV28 and TRBJ1-5, is DVKVTQSSRYLVKRTGEKVFLECVQDMDHENMFWYRQDPGLGLRLIYFSYDVKMKEKGDIPEGYSVSREKKERFSLILESASTNQTSMYLCASRAGNQPQHFGDGTRLSIL.

The chain carries TRBV10-3 and TRBJ2-1, with 7 bases aligning to TRBD2. The CDR3 covers 15 residues. V lost 7 bases and J lost 0; bases outside the gene matches: 6. Germline values: CDR1 ENHRY, CDR2 SYGVKD. CDR3 nucleotide sequence: TGTGCCATCAAAACAGCGGGACCCTCCTACAATGAGCAGTTCTTC. As protein: CAIKTAGPSYNEQFF.

The chain joins TRBV12-3 or TRBV12-4 to TRBJ1-2; D not certain. Trimming shortened V by 5 bases and J by 0 bases, and 7 bases separated the two germline ends. This CDR3 contains 13 residues. The CDR3 loop reads CASSNGANYGYTF. The CDR3 bases are TGTGCCAGCAGTAATGGAGCTAACTATGGCTACACCTTC.

This chain uses TRBV14 with TRBJ1-1; D remains unclear. This CDR3 comprises 14 residues. Trimming removed 0 bases at V and 8 bases at J, with 13 bases between. Germline V CDR1 and CDR2: SGHDN, FVKESK. The CDR3 DNA reads TGTGCCAGCAGCCAAGAGGTCGGTCTCTTCGAAGCTTTCTTT. This sequence encodes CASSQEVGLFEAFF.

V gene TRBV5-6 combines with J gene TRBJ1-2; 8 nucleotides agree with TRBD1. The CDR3 loop spans 15 amino acids. V shed 0 bases and J 6 bases; nucleotides not matched to a gene: 7. CDR1 SGHDT and CDR2 YYEEEE come from the germline V gene. The CDR3 sequence is CASSLGADRANGYTF. The CDR3 DNA follows: TGTGCCAGCAGCTTGGGTGCGGACAGGGCTAATGGCTACACCTTC.

The V and J genes are TRBV7-9 and TRBJ2-1, with 8 positions matching TRBD2. This CDR3 contains 16 residues. Germline V CDR1 and CDR2: SEHNR, FQNEAQ (reference sequence). Trimming took 3 bases from V and 6 from J; bases not matched to a gene: 10. CDR3 protein: CASSLGGLAGSNEQFF. The CDR3 nucleotides are TGTGCCAGCAGCTTGGGGGGTCTAGCGGGTTCCAATGAGCAGTTCTTC.

The chain recombines TRBV6-2 or TRBV6-3 with TRBJ2-5; 11 bases align to TRBD1. There are 17 residues in the CDR3. CDR1 is MNHEY and CDR2 is SVGEGT in the germline V gene. V was pared by 3 bases and J by 3 bases, with 9 bases of the junction left unmatched. The CDR3 bases are TGTGCCAGCAGTTATATGACGGGACAGGGGGTGGAAGAGACCCAGTACTTC. Translating gives CASSYMTGQGVEETQYF.

This rearrangement joins TRBV2 to TRBJ1-2; 8 bases are shared with TRBD1. Losses at the gene ends were 6 bases for V and 2 bases for J; bases not matched to a gene: 5. CDR1 and CDR2 from the germline V gene are SNHLY and FYNNEI. The length of the CDR3 is 14 residues. The CDR3 region has the DNA TGTGCCAGCAGGGACAGGGTTGGCAACTATGGCTACACCTTC. Its protein product is CASRDRVGNYGYTF.

The chain joins TRBV9 to TRBJ1-1; TRBD1 matches 10 bases. CDR1 is SGDLS, CDR2 YYNGEE, per germline. The junction had 2 bases not matched to a gene; V was cut back by 3 bases and J by 3 bases. The CDR3 sequence is 14 residues long. CDR3 loop: CASSEGQGYTEAFF. CDR3 coding DNA: TGTGCCAGCAGCGAGGGACAGGGGTACACTGAAGCTTTCTTT. The entire variable domain, with the rest obtained from reference TRBV9 and TRBJ1-1, is as follows: DSGVTQTPKHLITATGQRVTLRCSPRSGDLSVYWYQQSLDQGLQFLIQYYNGEERAKGNILERFSAQQFPDLHSELNLSSLELGDSALYFCASSEGQGYTEAFFGQGTRLTVV.

This clone was seen just once. The J gene is TRBJ2-5, the V gene TRBV30, with 8 bases matching TRBD1. J lost 4 bases, V lost 5 bases, and 9 bases had no gene match. Germline CDR1 and CDR2: GTSNPN and SVGIG (reference sequence). The CDR3 is 14 residues long. CDR3 residues: CAWHPPGGLETQYF. CDR3 DNA: TGTGCCTGGCACCCTCCAGGGGGCCTAGAGACCCAGTACTTC.

The chain couples TRBV12-3 or TRBV12-4 to TRBJ2-2, with D unclear. V lost 4 bases, J lost 7 bases, and 10 bases lay in between. This CDR3 is built from 13 residues. The CDR3 bases are TGTGCCAGCAGTTCAAACATCGTCGGGGAGCTGTTTTTT. Translating it yields CASSSNIVGELFF.

The rearrangement joins TRBV15 to TRBJ1-1; D is uncertain. This CDR3 is built from 15 residues. Germline CDR1 is LNHNV and CDR2 is YYDKDF (reference sequence). V lost 0 bases, J lost 0 bases, and 8 bases lay in between. Written as DNA, the CDR3 is TGTGCCACCAGCAGAGATGGAGAGATGAACACTGAAGCTTTCTTT. Translated: CATSRDGEMNTEAFF. The full variable domain, in which reference TRBV15 and TRBJ1-1 provide the parts outside the CDR3, is DAMVIQNPRYQVTQFGKPVTLSCSQTLNHNVMYWYQQKSSQAPKLLFHYYDKDFNNEADTPDNFQSRRPNTSFCFLDIRSPGLGDTAMYLCATSRDGEMNTEAFFGQGTRLTVV.

CDR3 loop: CASSPGSGTEAFF. CDR3 in DNA: TGTGCCAGCAGTCCAGGGTCGGGCACTGAAGCTTTCTTT. The genes are TRBV27 and TRBJ1-1; D may be TRBD1 (5 bases). CDR1 and CDR2 from the germline V gene are MNHEY and SMNVEV (reference sequence). The ends were cut back, 5 bases at V and 4 bases at J, with 11 bases in the middle. The CDR3 totals 13 residues.

The chain uses TRBV18 and TRBJ1-1; D gene ambiguous. Germline CDR1 KGHSH, CDR2 LQKENI. The CDR3 has 12 amino acids. Trimming left V 6 bases short and J 6 bases short, with 11 bases between. CDR3 sequence: CASSIGRAEAFF. CDR3 in DNA: TGTGCCAGCTCTATAGGGAGGGCTGAAGCTTTCTTT.

The CDR3 DNA is TGTGCCAGCAGTTCACGACCCAGGGGGGAATACGAGCAGTACTTC. Residues: CASSSRPRGEYEQYF. The chain has TRBV6-2 or TRBV6-3 and TRBJ2-7; perhaps TRBD1 as D (7 bases). Germline V gene data show CDR1 as MNHEY and CDR2 as SVGEGT. V was trimmed by 4 bases and J by 4 bases, leaving 17 bases between them. The CDR3 has 15 amino acids.